This T cell receptor beta chain was identified in a study of cytomegalovirus exposure and HLA in healthy donors. The PCR ran on 60 Vbeta and 13 Jbeta primers. Using immunoSEQ multiplex PCR, the repertoire was profiled, and TCRdb retains in-frame clones only, with some absent. The sample holds 150,000 to 200,000 clones, around 78% seen once. The source is a woman aged 40 to 55 in good health and CMV-seronegative. The sequenced sample was PBMCs.

The CDR3 nucleotides read TGTGCCAGCAGTTATCGACCCGGACTAGCGGGGATTGCGCAGTATTTT. Its translation: CASSYRPGLAGIAQYF. The chain employs TRBV6-6 and TRBJ2-3; 12 positions agree with TRBD2. Germline CDR1 is MNHNY and CDR2 is SVGAGI (reference sequence). The CDR3 runs to 16 residues. J lost 10 bases, V lost 3 bases, and 11 bases had no gene match.